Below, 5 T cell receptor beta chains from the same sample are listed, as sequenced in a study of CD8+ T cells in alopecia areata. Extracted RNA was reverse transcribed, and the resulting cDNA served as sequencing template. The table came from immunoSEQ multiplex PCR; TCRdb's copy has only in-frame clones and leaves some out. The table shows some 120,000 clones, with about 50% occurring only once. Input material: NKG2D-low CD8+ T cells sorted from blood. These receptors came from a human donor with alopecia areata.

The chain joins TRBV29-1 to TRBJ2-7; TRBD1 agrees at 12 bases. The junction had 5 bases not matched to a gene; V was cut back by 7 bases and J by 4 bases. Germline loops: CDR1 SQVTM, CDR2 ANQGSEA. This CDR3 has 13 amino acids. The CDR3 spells CSARDRGHYEQYF. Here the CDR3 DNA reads TGCAGCGCGCGGGACAGGGGGCATTACGAGCAGTACTTC.

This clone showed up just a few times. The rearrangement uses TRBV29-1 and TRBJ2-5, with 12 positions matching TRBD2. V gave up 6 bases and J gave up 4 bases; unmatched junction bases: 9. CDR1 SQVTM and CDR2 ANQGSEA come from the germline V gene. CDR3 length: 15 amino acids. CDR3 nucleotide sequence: TGCAGCGTCGGGGTTCGACTAGCGGGAGTAGAGACCCAGTACTTC. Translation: CSVGVRLAGVETQYF.

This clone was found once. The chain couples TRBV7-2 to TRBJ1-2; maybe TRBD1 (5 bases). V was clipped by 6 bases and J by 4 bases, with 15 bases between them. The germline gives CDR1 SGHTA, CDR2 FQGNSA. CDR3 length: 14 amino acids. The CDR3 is CASSYQGRIYGYTF. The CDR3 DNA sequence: TGTGCCAGCAGTTACCAGGGACGGATCTATGGCTACACCTTC.

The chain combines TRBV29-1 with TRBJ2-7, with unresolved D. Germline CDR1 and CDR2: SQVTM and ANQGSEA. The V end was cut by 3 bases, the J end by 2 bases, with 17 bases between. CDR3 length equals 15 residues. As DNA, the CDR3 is TGCAGCGTTGACCCCGTGGATCGGTTAACCTACGAGCAGTACTTC. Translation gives CSVDPVDRLTYEQYF.

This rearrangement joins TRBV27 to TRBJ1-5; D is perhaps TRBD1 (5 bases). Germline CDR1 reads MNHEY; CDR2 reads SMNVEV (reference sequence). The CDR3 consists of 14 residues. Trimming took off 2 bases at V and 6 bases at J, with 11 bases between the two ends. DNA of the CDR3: TGTGCCAGCAGTTTACAGGGTATCACTCAGCCCCAGCATTTT. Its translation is CASSLQGITQPQHF.